This TCR beta chain was sequenced for a study of blood T cell repertoires in COVID-19. For the study at large: From T cells, B-cell-depleted T cells, or PBMCs came the material, which was cDNA or gDNA.

Measured with immunoSEQ multiplex PCR; TCRdb has only the in-frame clones, and not every one. This sample has 350,000 to 450,000 clones; more than 70% occur once, and the top ten carry about 1.9%. Categorization into cohorts depended on clinical history that participants reported. The source is a man in his forties or fifties in a cohort exposed to, infected with or recovered from COVID-19 (not recorded which). The sample taken for sequencing was PBMCs or T cells enriched from blood (not recorded which).

The CDR3 spells CASSIDRVGKLFF. The CDR3 nucleotides read TGTGCCAGTAGTATAGACAGGGTTGGAAAACTGTTTTTT. This rearrangement joins TRBV19 to TRBJ1-4; D perhaps matches TRBD1 (5 bases). The CDR3 is 13 amino acids. Trimming stripped 0 bases from V and 10 bases from J, with 9 bases between. The germline CDR1 and CDR2 sequences are LNHDA and SQIVND (reference sequence). Full variable domain (outside the CDR3, taken from reference TRBV19 and TRBJ1-4): DGGITQSPKYLFRKEGQNVTLSCEQNLNHDAMYWYRQDPGQGLRLIYYSQIVNDFQKGDIAEGYSVSREKKESFPLTVTSAQKNPTAFYLCASSIDRVGKLFFGSGTQLSVL.